These T cell receptor beta chains were read from a single sample in a study of T cell repertoires in cytomegalovirus infection. The antigens for these receptors are not known. In TCRdb, the reads were re-called with MiXCR into one record per CDR3 protein. This sample has about 570,000 distinct CDR3 sequences, with around 40% found just once. The material sequenced was cultured PBMCs, taken from culture after CMV antigen stimulation. Receptor source: a human donor in good health (CMV status not recorded). Some clones in this sample may be carry-over from other donors' samples. Both conserved end residues are part of each CDR3. D genes are given only for firm matches. Part of the rows lack a size; the others show once, few, many or a class for expanded clones.

D gene	clone size	V gene	J gene	CDR3 protein	CDR3 DNA
TRBD2	NA	TRBV7-6	TRBJ2-1	CASSLGGGGGNYNEQFF	TGTGCCAGCAGCTTAGGGGGGGGGGGGGGGAACTACAATGAGCAGTTCTTC
NA	NA	TRBV7-2	TRBJ1-1	CASSLTRRVTEAFF	TGTGCCAGCAGCCTCACACGCAGGGTCACTGAAGCTTTCTTT
NA	NA	TRBV10-3	TRBJ2-7	CAISGSKPDRNADEQYF	TGTGCCATCAGTGGTTCGAAACCCGACAGGAACGCGGACGAGCAGTACTTC
TRBD1	many	TRBV7-8	TRBJ1-3	CASSMGQGNTIYF	TGTGCCAGCAGCATGGGACAGGGAAACACCATATATTTT
TRBD1	NA	TRBV12-3/TRBV12-4	TRBJ1-1	CASSFGQGATEAFF	TGTGCCAGCAGTTTTGGACAGGGGGCCACTGAAGCTTTCTTT
NA	NA	TRBV19	TRBJ1-1	CASSVRTGGLKAEAFF	TGTGCCAGTAGTGTTCGCACCGGGGGGCTTAAGGCTGAAGCTTTCTTT
NA	NA	TRBV7-8	TRBJ1-5	CASSYVETQPQHF	TGTGCCAGCAGTTATGTCGAGACTCAGCCCCAGCATTTT
NA	many	TRBV7-6	TRBJ2-7	CASSLGTVYEQYF	TGTGCCAGCAGCTTAGGGACAGTCTACGAGCAGTACTTC
NA	NA	TRBV4-3	TRBJ2-3	CASSRLLASTDTQYF	TGCGCCAGCAGCCGCCTACTAGCAAGCACAGATACGCAGTATTTT
NA	NA	TRBV24-1	TRBJ2-2	CATSDAVTNTGELFF	TGTGCCACCAGTGATGCCGTGACGAACACCGGGGAGCTGTTTTTT
NA	few	TRBV5-6	TRBJ1-6	CASSFRVVLSPLHF	TGTGCCAGCAGCTTCCGGGTAGTTCTTTCACCCCTCCACTTT
TRBD1	NA	TRBV7-6	TRBJ2-3	CASGYYGQGIDTQYF	TGTGCCAGCGGATATTATGGACAGGGAATAGATACGCAGTATTTT
TRBD2	NA	TRBV19	TRBJ2-1	CASSPRGGFYNEQFF	TGTGCCAGTAGTCCTCGGGGGGGCTTCTACAATGAGCAGTTCTTC
TRBD1	NA	TRBV7-2	TRBJ2-5	CASSLVGQSDFQETQYF	TGTGCCAGCAGCTTAGTGGGACAGTCAGACTTCCAAGAGACCCAGTACTTC
TRBD2	few	TRBV28	TRBJ2-1	CASSLVAGVNEQFF	TGTGCCAGCAGTTTAGTAGCGGGGGTCAATGAGCAGTTCTTC
TRBD2	NA	TRBV6-6	TRBJ2-1	CASNAGLAADEQFF	TGTGCCAGCAACGCGGGACTAGCTGCGGATGAGCAGTTCTTC
TRBD2	NA	TRBV7-2	TRBJ2-1	CASSYSLAGADEQFF	TGTGCCAGCAGCTACTCCTTAGCGGGAGCAGATGAGCAGTTCTTC
TRBD2	NA	TRBV2	TRBJ2-7	CASSEVGLAVRRLDREQYF	TGTGCCAGCAGTGAGGTAGGACTAGCGGTACGCCGGTTGGATCGCGAGCAGTACTTC
NA	NA	TRBV4-2	TRBJ1-4	CASSQDLQQNEKLFF	TGTGCCAGCAGCCAAGATCTCCAGCAAAATGAAAAACTGTTTTTT
NA	NA	TRBV4-3	TRBJ1-1	CASSQDGRDTEAFF	TGCGCCAGCAGCCAAGATGGCAGGGACACTGAAGCTTTCTTT
TRBD1	few	TRBV6-2/TRBV6-3	TRBJ1-1	CASRPGQKVMNTEAFF	TGTGCCAGCAGGCCGGGACAGAAAGTCATGAACACTGAAGCTTTCTTT
NA	NA	TRBV20-1	TRBJ1-2	CSARTQPNYGYTF	TGCAGTGCTAGAACACAGCCTAACTATGGCTACACCTTC
TRBD1	NA	TRBV12-5	TRBJ1-1	CASGRTGVGAFF	TGTGCTAGTGGACGGACAGGGGTAGGAGCTTTCTTT
NA	NA	TRBV7-2	TRBJ2-3	CASSWGALGTDTQYF	TGTGCCAGCAGCTGGGGGGCGCTTGGCACAGATACGCAGTATTTT
NA	NA	TRBV30	TRBJ2-2	CAWAPSGDGELFF	TGTGCCTGGGCCCCCTCCGGGGACGGGGAGCTGTTTTTT